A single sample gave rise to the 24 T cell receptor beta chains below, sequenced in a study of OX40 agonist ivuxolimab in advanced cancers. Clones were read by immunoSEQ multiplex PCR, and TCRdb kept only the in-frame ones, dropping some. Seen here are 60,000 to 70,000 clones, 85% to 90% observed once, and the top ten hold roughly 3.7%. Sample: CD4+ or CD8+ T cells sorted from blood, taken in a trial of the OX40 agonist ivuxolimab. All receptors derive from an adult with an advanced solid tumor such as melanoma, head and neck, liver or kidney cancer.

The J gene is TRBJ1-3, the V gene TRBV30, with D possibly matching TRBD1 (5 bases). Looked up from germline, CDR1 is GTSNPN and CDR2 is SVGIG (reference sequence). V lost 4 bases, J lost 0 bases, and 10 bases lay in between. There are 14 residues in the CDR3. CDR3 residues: CAWNPGHSGNTIYF. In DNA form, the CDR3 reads TGTGCCTGGAATCCAGGGCACTCTGGAAACACCATATATTTT.

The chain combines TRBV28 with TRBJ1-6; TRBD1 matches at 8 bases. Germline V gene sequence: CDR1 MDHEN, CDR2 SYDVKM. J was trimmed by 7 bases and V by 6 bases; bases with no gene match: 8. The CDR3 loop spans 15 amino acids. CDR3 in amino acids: CASSRQTGANSPLHF. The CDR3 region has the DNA TGTGCCAGCAGCCGCCAGACAGGGGCGAATTCACCCCTCCACTTT.

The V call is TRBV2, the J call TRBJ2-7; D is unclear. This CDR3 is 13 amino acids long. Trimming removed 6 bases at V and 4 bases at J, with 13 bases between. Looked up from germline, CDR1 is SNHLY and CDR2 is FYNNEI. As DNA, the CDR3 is TGTGCCAGCAGACGGCAGGACGTTTACGAGCAGTACTTC. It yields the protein CASRRQDVYEQYF.

The CDR3 loop reads CSVETSTDEQYF. Written as DNA, the CDR3 is TGCAGCGTTGAGACTAGCACCGACGAGCAGTACTTC. This chain links TRBV29-1 with TRBJ2-7; 7 bases are shared with TRBD2. The CDR3 spans 12 residues. Germline CDR1 and CDR2: SQVTM and ANQGSEA. After removal of 3 bases from V and 5 bases from J, the junction contained 4 bases not matched to a gene.

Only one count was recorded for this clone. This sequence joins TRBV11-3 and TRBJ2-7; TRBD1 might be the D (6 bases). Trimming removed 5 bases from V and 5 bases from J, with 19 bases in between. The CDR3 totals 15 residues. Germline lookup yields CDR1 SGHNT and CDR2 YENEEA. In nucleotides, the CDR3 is TGTGCCAGCAGCGCCAGGGGTCAGGGCCCGCACGAGCAGTACTTC. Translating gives CASSARGQGPHEQYF.

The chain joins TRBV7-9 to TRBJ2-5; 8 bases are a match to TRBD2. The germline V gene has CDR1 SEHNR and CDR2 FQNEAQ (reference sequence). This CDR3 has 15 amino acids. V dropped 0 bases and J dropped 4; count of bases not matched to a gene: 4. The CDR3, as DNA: TGTGCCAGCAGCTTAGCCTACGGGGGGGTAGAGACCCAGTACTTC. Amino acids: CASSLAYGGVETQYF. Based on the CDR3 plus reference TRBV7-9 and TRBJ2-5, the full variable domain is DTGVSQNPRHKITKRGQNVTFRCDPISEHNRLYWYRQTLGQGPEFLTYFQNEAQLEKSRLLSDRFSAERPKGSFSTLEIQRTEQGDSAMYLCASSLAYGGVETQYFGPGTRLLVL.

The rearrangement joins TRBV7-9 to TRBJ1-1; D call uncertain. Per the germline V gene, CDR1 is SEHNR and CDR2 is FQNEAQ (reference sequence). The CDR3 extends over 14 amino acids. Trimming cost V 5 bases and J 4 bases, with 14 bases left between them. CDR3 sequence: CASSPKAPSTEAFF. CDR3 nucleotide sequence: TGTGCCAGCAGCCCGAAAGCCCCGAGCACTGAAGCTTTCTTT.

DNA of the CDR3: TGTGCCTGGACTAGCGGGGCTCAAGAGACCCAGTACTTC. The encoded protein is CAWTSGAQETQYF. The genes are TRBV30 and TRBJ2-5; 9 bases agree with TRBD2. Trimming at V came to 4 bases and at J to 2 bases, leaving 2 bases not matched to a gene. Germline V gene sequence: CDR1 GTSNPN, CDR2 SVGIG (reference sequence). The CDR3 is made up of 13 amino acids.

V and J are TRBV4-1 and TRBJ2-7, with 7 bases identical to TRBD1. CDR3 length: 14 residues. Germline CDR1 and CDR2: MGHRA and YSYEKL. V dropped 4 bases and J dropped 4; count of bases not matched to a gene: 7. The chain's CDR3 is CASSRPGQSYEQYF. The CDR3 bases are TGCGCCAGCAGCCGGCCGGGACAGTCTTACGAGCAGTACTTC.

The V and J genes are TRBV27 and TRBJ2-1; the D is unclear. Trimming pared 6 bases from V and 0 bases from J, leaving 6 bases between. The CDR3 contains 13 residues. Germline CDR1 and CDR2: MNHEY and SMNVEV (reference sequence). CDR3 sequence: CASSQSSYNEQFF. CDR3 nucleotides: TGTGCCAGCAGCCAGAGCTCCTACAATGAGCAGTTCTTC.

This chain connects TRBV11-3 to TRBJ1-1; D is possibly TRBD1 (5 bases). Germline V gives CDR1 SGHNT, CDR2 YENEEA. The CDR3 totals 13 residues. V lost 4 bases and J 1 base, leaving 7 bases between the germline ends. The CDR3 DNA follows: TGTGCCAGCAGCTCCGACAGGAACACTGAAGCTTTCTTT. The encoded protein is CASSSDRNTEAFF.

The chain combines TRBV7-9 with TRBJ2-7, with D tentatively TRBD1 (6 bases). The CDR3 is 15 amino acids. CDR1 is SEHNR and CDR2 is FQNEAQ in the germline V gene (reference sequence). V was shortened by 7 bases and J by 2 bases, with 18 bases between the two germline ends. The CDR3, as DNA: TGTGCCAGCACCCCCTCCGGGACACCTACCTACGAGCAGTACTTC. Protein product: CASTPSGTPTYEQYF. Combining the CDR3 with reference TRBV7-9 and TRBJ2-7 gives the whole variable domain DTGVSQNPRHKITKRGQNVTFRCDPISEHNRLYWYRQTLGQGPEFLTYFQNEAQLEKSRLLSDRFSAERPKGSFSTLEIQRTEQGDSAMYLCASTPSGTPTYEQYFGPGTRLTVT.

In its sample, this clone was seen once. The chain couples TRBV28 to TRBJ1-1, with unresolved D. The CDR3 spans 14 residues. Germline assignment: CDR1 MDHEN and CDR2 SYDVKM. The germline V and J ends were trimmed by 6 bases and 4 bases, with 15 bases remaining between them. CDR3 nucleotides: TGTGCCAGCAGGCCCCCGTTACCGGGCACTGAAGCTTTCTTT. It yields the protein CASRPPLPGTEAFF.

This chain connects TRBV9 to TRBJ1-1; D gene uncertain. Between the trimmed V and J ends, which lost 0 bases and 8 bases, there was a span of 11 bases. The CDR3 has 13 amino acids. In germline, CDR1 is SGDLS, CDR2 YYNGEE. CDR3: CASSVATGGEAFF. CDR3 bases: TGTGCCAGCAGCGTAGCTACGGGCGGAGAAGCTTTCTTT.

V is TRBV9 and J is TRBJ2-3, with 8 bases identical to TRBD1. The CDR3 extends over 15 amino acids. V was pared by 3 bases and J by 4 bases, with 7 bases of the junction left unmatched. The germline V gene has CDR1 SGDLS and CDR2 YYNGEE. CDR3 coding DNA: TGTGCCAGCAGCGCGCTAACAGGGGGAGCAGATACGCAGTATTTT. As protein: CASSALTGGADTQYF.

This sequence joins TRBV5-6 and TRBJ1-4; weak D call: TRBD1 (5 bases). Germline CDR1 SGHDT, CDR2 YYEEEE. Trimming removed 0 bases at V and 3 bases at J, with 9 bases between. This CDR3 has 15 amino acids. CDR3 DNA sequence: TGTGCCAGCAGCTTGGCCGGGGGTCCTAATGAAAAACTGTTTTTT. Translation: CASSLAGGPNEKLFF.

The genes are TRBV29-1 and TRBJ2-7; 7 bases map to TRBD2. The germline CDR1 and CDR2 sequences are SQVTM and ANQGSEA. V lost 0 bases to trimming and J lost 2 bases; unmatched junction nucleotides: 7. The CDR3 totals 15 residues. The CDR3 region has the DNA TGCAGCGTTGAAGAGCGGGGGACTCCACCCTACGAGCAGTACTTC. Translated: CSVEERGTPPYEQYF.

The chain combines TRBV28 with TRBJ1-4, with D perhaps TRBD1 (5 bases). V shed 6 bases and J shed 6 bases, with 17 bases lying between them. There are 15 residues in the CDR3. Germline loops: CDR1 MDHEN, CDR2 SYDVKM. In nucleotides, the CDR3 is TGTGCCAGCAGCATTAGGGGTCCAGGACATGAAAAACTGTTTTTT. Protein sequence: CASSIRGPGHEKLFF.

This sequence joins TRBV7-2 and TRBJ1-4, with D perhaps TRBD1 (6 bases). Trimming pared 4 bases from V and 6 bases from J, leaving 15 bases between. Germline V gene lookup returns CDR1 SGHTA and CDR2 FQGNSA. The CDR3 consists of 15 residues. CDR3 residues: CASSSPDSRHEKLFF. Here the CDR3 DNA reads TGTGCCAGCAGCTCCCCGGACAGTCGCCATGAAAAACTGTTTTTT.

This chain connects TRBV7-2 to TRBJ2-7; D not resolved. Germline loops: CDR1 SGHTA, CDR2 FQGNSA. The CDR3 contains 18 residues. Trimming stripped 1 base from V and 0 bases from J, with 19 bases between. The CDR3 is CASSLGGSSWAASYEQYF. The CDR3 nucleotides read TGTGCCAGCAGCTTAGGGGGTTCGAGTTGGGCAGCCTCCTACGAGCAGTACTTC.

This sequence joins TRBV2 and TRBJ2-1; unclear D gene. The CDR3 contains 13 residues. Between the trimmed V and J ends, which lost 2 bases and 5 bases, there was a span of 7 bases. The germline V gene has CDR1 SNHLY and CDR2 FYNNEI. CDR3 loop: CASSERQHNEQFF. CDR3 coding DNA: TGTGCCAGCAGTGAACGGCAGCACAATGAGCAGTTCTTC.

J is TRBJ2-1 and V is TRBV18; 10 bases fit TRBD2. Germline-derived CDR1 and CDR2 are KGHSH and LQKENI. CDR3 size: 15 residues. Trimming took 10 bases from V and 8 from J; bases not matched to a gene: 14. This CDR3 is CATSATSGNVYEQFF. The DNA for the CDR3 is TGTGCCACCTCCGCAACTAGCGGGAATGTCTATGAGCAGTTCTTC. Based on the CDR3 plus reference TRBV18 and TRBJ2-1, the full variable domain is NAGVMQNPRHLVRRRGQEARLRCSPMKGHSHVYWYRQLPEEGLKFMVYLQKENIIDESGMPKERFSAEFPKEGPSILRIQQVVRGDSAAYFCATSATSGNVYEQFFGPGTRLTVL.

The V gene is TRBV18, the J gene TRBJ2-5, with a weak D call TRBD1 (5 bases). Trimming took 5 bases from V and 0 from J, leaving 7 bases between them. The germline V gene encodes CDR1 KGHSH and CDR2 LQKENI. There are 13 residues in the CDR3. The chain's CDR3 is CASSETDQETQYF. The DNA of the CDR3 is TGTGCCAGCTCAGAGACAGACCAAGAGACCCAGTACTTC.

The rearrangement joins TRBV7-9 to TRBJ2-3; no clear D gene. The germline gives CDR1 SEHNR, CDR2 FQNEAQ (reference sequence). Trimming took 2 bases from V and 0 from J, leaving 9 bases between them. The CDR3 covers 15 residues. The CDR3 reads CASSLRPDSTDTQYF. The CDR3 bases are TGTGCCAGCAGCTTAAGACCAGACAGCACAGATACGCAGTATTTT.